Below are 29 T cell receptor beta chains sequenced from a single sample in a study of blood T cell repertoires in COVID-19. Generated by immunoSEQ multiplex PCR, the TCRdb table keeps only in-frame clones and is missing some. This sample carries about 94,000 clones, about four fifths of them seen once, and the ten largest clones take about 5.7%. Material: peripheral blood. The receptors were sampled from a man in his 70s with COVID-19, enrolled during active disease.

J is TRBJ1-4 and V is TRBV5-1; no clear D gene. This CDR3 contains 14 residues. The V and J ends lost 3 bases and 4 bases respectively, with 10 bases between them. Per the germline V gene, CDR1 is SGHRS and CDR2 is YFSETQ. CDR3 DNA: TGCGCCAGCAGCTCCCGGTCGTTTAATGAAAAACTGTTTTTT. Its translation is CASSSRSFNEKLFF.

This rearrangement joins TRBV6-5 to TRBJ1-6, with unresolved D. Trimming shortened V by 6 bases and J by 6 bases, and 9 bases separated the two germline ends. The CDR3 totals 13 residues. CDR1 is MNHEY and CDR2 is SVGAGI in the germline V gene. The DNA for the CDR3 is TGTGCCAGCAGAGCGGGAGGTAATTCACCCCTCCACTTT. As protein: CASRAGGNSPLHF.

In its sample, this clone was seen a few times. V usage is TRBV5-6 and J usage is TRBJ2-5, with D uncertain. The CDR3 is 12 residues long. V was cut by 3 bases and J by 7 bases, with 10 bases left in between. The germline CDR1 and CDR2 sequences are SGHDT and YYEEEE. CDR3 bases: TGTGCCAGCAGCTATGGGCTTGGGACCCAGTACTTC. Protein product: CASSYGLGTQYF. Together with reference TRBV5-6 and TRBJ2-5, the CDR3 gives the full variable domain: DAGVTQSPTHLIKTRGQQVTLRCSPKSGHDTVSWYQQALGQGPQFIFQYYEEEERQRGNFPDRFSGHQFPNYSSELNVNALLLGDSALYLCASSYGLGTQYFGPGTRLLVL.

This clone is labeled as medium-sized (0.01 to 0.1%). This chain joins TRBV11-2 and TRBJ1-2, with 8 nucleotides matching TRBD1. This CDR3 has 15 amino acids. The germline V gene encodes CDR1 SGHAT and CDR2 FQNNGV. V lost 5 bases, J lost 5 bases, and 10 bases stayed unmatched. The CDR3 here is CASSPLQRTGYGYTF. In DNA, the CDR3 is TGTGCCAGCAGCCCCCTCCAAAGGACAGGGTATGGCTACACCTTC.

The V and J genes are TRBV25-1 and TRBJ2-5; D call uncertain. The CDR3 length is 13 residues. The germline CDR1 and CDR2 sequences are MGHDK and SYGVNS. V shed 5 bases and J shed 5 bases, with 12 bases lying between them. The CDR3: CASSPRSRETQYF. In nucleotides, the CDR3 is TGTGCCAGCAGTCCAAGGAGCCGCGAGACCCAGTACTTC.

The chain recombines TRBV4-3 with TRBJ2-7, with 7 bases aligning to TRBD2. V trimming: 1 base; J trimming: 0 bases; junction bases outside the gene matches: 21. Per germline, CDR1 LGHNA and CDR2 YSLEER. CDR3 length: 21 residues. The CDR3 DNA sequence: TGCGCCAGCAGCCAAGGGAGGGGTCGGGGAATCGCGGGAGACCCCTCCTACGAGCAGTACTTC. Its protein product is CASSQGRGRGIAGDPSYEQYF.

This clone was observed a few times. The chain combines TRBV5-1 with TRBJ2-7; tentative D call: TRBD2 (5 bases). V dropped 1 base and J dropped 7 bases, with 9 bases sitting between them. The CDR3 is 12 amino acids. The germline V gene has CDR1 SGHRS and CDR2 YFSETQ. The CDR3 spells CASSLFTSEQYF. The CDR3 DNA sequence: TGCGCCAGCAGCTTGTTTACTAGTGAGCAGTACTTC.

The J gene is TRBJ1-1, the V gene TRBV11-3; the D is unclear. V was trimmed by 0 bases and J by 1 base, leaving 9 bases between them. The CDR3 consists of 15 residues. The germline CDR1 and CDR2 sequences are SGHNT and YENEEA. The CDR3 nucleotides are TGTGCCAGCAGCTTAGAAGTTGGGCGGAACACTGAAGCTTTCTTT. This codes for CASSLEVGRNTEAFF.

The rearrangement links TRBV6-6 to TRBJ1-5, with D possibly being TRBD1 (6 bases). Germline V gene data show CDR1 as MNHNY and CDR2 as SVGAGI (reference sequence). The ends were cut back, 5 bases at V and 0 bases at J, with 14 bases in the middle. The CDR3 spans 16 residues. The CDR3 spells CASSTPTGSSNQPQHF. DNA for the CDR3: TGTGCCAGCAGTACCCCGACAGGTAGTAGCAATCAGCCCCAGCATTTT.

This sequence joins TRBV9 and TRBJ2-3; D is possibly TRBD2 (5 bases). There are 15 residues in the CDR3. V was cut by 0 bases and J by 3 bases, with 11 bases left in between. Per germline, CDR1 SGDLS and CDR2 YYNGEE. Written as DNA, the CDR3 is TGTGCCAGCAGCGTAGTGGGTAGCGTAACAGATACGCAGTATTTT. It codes for CASSVVGSVTDTQYF.

This chain uses TRBV2 with TRBJ2-4; D possibly corresponds to TRBD1 (5 bases). The CDR3 runs 14 residues. Trimming stripped 5 bases from V and 0 bases from J, with 8 bases between. Germline V gene data show CDR1 as SNHLY and CDR2 as FYNNEI. The CDR3 protein is CASSKQVAKNIQYF. The CDR3 DNA reads TGTGCCAGCAGTAAACAGGTAGCCAAAAACATTCAGTACTTC.

Here the CDR3 reads CASSQGLAGGSYEQYF. Here the CDR3 DNA reads TGTGCCAGCAGTCAAGGACTAGCGGGAGGATCCTACGAGCAGTACTTC. This rearrangement joins TRBV7-2 to TRBJ2-7; 14 bases fit TRBD2. Germline CDR1 and CDR2: SGHTA and FQGNSA. This CDR3 is built from 16 residues. V lost 6 bases to trimming and J lost 1 base; unmatched junction nucleotides: 5.

This chain joins TRBV4-3 and TRBJ1-3; perhaps TRBD1 as D (6 bases). Trimming stripped 1 base from V and 4 bases from J, with 8 bases between. This CDR3 is 14 amino acids long. Germline assignment: CDR1 LGHNA and CDR2 YSLEER. CDR3 residues: CASSQATGGNTIYF. The CDR3 nucleotides are TGCGCCAGCAGCCAAGCGACAGGAGGAAACACCATATATTTT.

This chain uses TRBV7-6 with TRBJ2-2; 7 nucleotides agree with TRBD2. The CDR3 is 16 residues long. Germline V gene lookup returns CDR1 SGHVS and CDR2 FNYEAQ. After removal of 2 bases from V and 1 base from J, the junction contained 4 bases not matched to a gene. The CDR3 protein is CASSLKPGGNTGELFF. The CDR3 DNA reads as TGTGCCAGCAGCTTAAAACCGGGAGGGAACACCGGGGAGCTGTTTTTT.

This clone showed up just a few times. The chain links TRBV11-3 to TRBJ1-3; maybe TRBD1 (5 bases). Germline V gives CDR1 SGHNT, CDR2 YENEEA. The CDR3 totals 17 residues. Trimming pared 11 bases from V and 0 bases from J, leaving 23 bases between. The CDR3 region has the DNA TGTGCCCAGCATTGGGGGGGTTGTGGTCCCTCTGGAAACACCATATATTTT. Its protein product is CAQHWGGCGPSGNTIYF. Using reference TRBV11-3 and TRBJ1-3 for the parts outside the CDR3, the full variable domain is EAGVVQSPRYKIIEKKQPVAFWCNPISGHNTLYWYLQNLGQGPELLIRYENEEAVDDSQLPKDRFSAERLKGVDSTLKIQPAELGDSAVYLCAQHWGGCGPSGNTIYFGEGSWLTVV.

V is TRBV2 and J is TRBJ1-2; 8 bases are shared with TRBD1. Per the germline V gene, CDR1 is SNHLY and CDR2 is FYNNEI. This CDR3 has 14 amino acids. The J segment lost 4 bases and the V segment lost 7 bases, leaving 8 bases of the junction unmatched. CDR3 DNA: TGTGCCAGCATACCGGGACAGGAGCCCTATGGCTACACCTTC. Its protein product is CASIPGQEPYGYTF.

The chain uses TRBV7-9 and TRBJ1-2; TRBD1 might be the D (6 bases). The CDR3 is 16 amino acids. Germline CDR1 SEHNR, CDR2 FQNEAQ (reference sequence). Trimming took 6 bases from V and 0 from J, leaving 17 bases between them. CDR3 protein: CASSPVQGTTNYGYTF. CDR3 sequence (DNA): TGTGCCAGCAGTCCGGTCCAGGGGACAACTAACTATGGCTACACCTTC. Supplemented by reference TRBV7-9 and TRBJ1-2, the full variable domain reads DTGVSQNPRHKITKRGQNVTFRCDPISEHNRLYWYRQTLGQGPEFLTYFQNEAQLEKSRLLSDRFSAERPKGSFSTLEIQRTEQGDSAMYLCASSPVQGTTNYGYTFGSGTRLTVV.

This rearrangement joins TRBV19 to TRBJ1-1; possible D gene TRBD1, 5 bases. CDR1 and CDR2 (germline): LNHDA, SQIVND (reference sequence). The V gene lost 7 bases and the J gene lost 4 bases, with 13 bases spanning the gap. The CDR3 has 13 residues. The CDR3 DNA sequence: TGTGCCAGTACCTCCAGGGAGGCCACTGAAGCTTTCTTT. Translating it yields CASTSREATEAFF.

This clone was seen repeatedly, ten times or more. This chain uses TRBV5-1 with TRBJ2-7; 11 nucleotides match TRBD1. The length of the CDR3 is 13 residues. The germline V gene encodes CDR1 SGHRS and CDR2 YFSETQ. With V trimmed by 3 bases and J by 6 bases, 2 bases remained unmatched. CDR3 sequence: CASSWTGGSEQYF. In nucleotides, the CDR3 is TGCGCCAGCAGCTGGACAGGGGGCTCCGAGCAGTACTTC. The full variable domain, with the rest looked up from reference TRBV5-1 and TRBJ2-7, is KAGVTQTPRYLIKTRGQQVTLSCSPISGHRSVSWYQQTPGQGLQFLFEYFSETQRNKGNFPGRFSGRQFSNSRSEMNVSTLELGDSALYLCASSWTGGSEQYFGPGTRLTVT.

DNA of the CDR3: TGCGCCAGCAGCCAAGATCTACTTAGCGGGTACGACAATGAGCAGTTCTTC. Protein product: CASSQDLLSGYDNEQFF. The V call is TRBV4-3, the J call TRBJ2-1; 7 nucleotides align to TRBD2. V was clipped by 0 bases and J by 5 bases; unmatched bases: 10. CDR1 and CDR2 (germline): LGHNA, YSLEER. CDR3 length: 17 amino acids.

The V call is TRBV7-2, the J call TRBJ1-2; D possibly corresponds to TRBD1 (6 bases). The V gene's germline CDR1 is SGHTA and CDR2 FQGNSA. There are 14 residues in the CDR3. V lost 5 bases to trimming and J lost 0 bases, with 10 bases between them. The CDR3 coding sequence is TGTGCCAGCAGCAGGACAGCCACTAACTATGGCTACACCTTC. Residues: CASSRTATNYGYTF. Drawing the rest from reference TRBV7-2 and TRBJ1-2, the complete variable domain is GAGVSQSPSNKVTEKGKDVELRCDPISGHTALYWYRQSLGQGLEFLIYFQGNSAPDKSGLPSDRFSAERTGGSVSTLTIQRTQQEDSAVYLCASSRTATNYGYTFGSGTRLTVV.

The chain couples TRBV7-2 to TRBJ1-2, with D perhaps TRBD1 (5 bases). The length of the CDR3 is 15 residues. The V end was cut by 5 bases, the J end by 3 bases, with 16 bases between. CDR1 is SGHTA and CDR2 is FQGNSA in the germline V gene. This chain's CDR3 is CASSLGAGPDYGYTF. In DNA form, the CDR3 reads TGTGCCAGCAGCCTAGGGGCGGGGCCCGACTATGGCTACACCTTC.

This chain connects TRBV2 to TRBJ1-4; TRBD1 aligns across 8 bases. The CDR3 spans 16 residues. Germline CDR1 SNHLY, CDR2 FYNNEI. With 6 bases clipped from V and 0 bases from J, the junction kept 6 bases outside the gene matches. CDR3 nucleotide sequence: TGTGCCAGCAGGGGCGGGACAGGTACAACTAATGAAAAACTGTTTTTT. Its protein product is CASRGGTGTTNEKLFF.

The chain combines TRBV4-3 with TRBJ2-1, with D perhaps TRBD2 (6 bases). V lost 0 bases, J lost 4 bases, and 25 bases lay in between. CDR3 length: 20 residues. CDR1 and CDR2 (germline): LGHNA, YSLEER. This CDR3 is CASSQESGGGGPSRYNEQFF. The CDR3 nucleotides read TGCGCCAGCAGCCAAGAATCCGGGGGAGGAGGTCCATCGCGGTACAATGAGCAGTTCTTC.

This clone was recorded once. The chain is built from TRBV7-2 and TRBJ1-2, with D uncertain. Germline V CDR1 and CDR2: SGHTA, FQGNSA. CDR3 length: 12 amino acids. Trimming left V 2 bases short and J 5 bases short, with 6 bases between. CDR3 region: CASSLQTYGYTF. DNA of the CDR3: TGTGCCAGCAGCTTACAAACATATGGCTACACCTTC.

The CDR3 nucleotides are TGCGCCTCCTCCCGGGGAAGCGGGAGGGTCGGGGAGACCCAGTACTTC. It yields the protein CASSRGSGRVGETQYF. The genes are TRBV5-1 and TRBJ2-5; 10 bases are a match to TRBD2. This CDR3 contains 16 residues. Germline V gene lookup returns CDR1 SGHRS and CDR2 YFSETQ. The ends lost 10 bases at V and 5 bases at J; junction bases unmatched: 17.

The V gene is TRBV27, the J gene TRBJ2-3; no clear D. Germline lookup yields CDR1 MNHEY and CDR2 SMNVEV (reference sequence). V was shortened by 4 bases and J by 6 bases, with 17 bases between the two germline ends. This CDR3 comprises 15 residues. The CDR3 DNA reads TGTGCCAGCAGTTCACGGTTGAGAGTTAAGGATACGCAGTATTTT. Translated: CASSSRLRVKDTQYF.

In this sample, this clone turned up a few times. V usage is TRBV28 and J usage is TRBJ2-1; 7 nucleotides align to TRBD1. With 6 bases clipped from V and 0 bases from J, the junction kept 8 bases outside the gene matches. The CDR3 runs to 16 residues. The germline CDR1 and CDR2 sequences are MDHEN and SYDVKM. CDR3 nucleotides: TGTGCCAGCAGGCAAGGACAGGCGGCCTCCTACAATGAGCAGTTCTTC. The encoded protein is CASRQGQAASYNEQFF.

The V call is TRBV6-5, the J call TRBJ1-5; perhaps TRBD1 as D (6 bases). V lost 5 bases to trimming and J lost 6 bases, with 17 bases between them. CDR3 size: 15 residues. In germline, CDR1 is MNHEY, CDR2 SVGAGI. In DNA form, the CDR3 reads TGTGCCAGCAGTCCGAACGCATGGGGGCGTCAGCCCCAGCATTTT. The encoded protein is CASSPNAWGRQPQHF.